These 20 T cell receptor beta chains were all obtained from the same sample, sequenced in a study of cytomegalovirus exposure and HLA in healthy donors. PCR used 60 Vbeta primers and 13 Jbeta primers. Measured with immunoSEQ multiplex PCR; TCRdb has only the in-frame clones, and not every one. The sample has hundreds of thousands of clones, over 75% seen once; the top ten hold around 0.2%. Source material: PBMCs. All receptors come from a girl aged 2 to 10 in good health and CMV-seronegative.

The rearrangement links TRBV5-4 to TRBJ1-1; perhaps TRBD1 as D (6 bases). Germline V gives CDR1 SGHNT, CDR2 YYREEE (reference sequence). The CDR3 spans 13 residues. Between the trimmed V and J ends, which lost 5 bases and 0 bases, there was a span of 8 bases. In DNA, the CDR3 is TGTGCCAGCAGTCCAGGGGTGAACACTGAAGCTTTCTTT. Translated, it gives CASSPGVNTEAFF. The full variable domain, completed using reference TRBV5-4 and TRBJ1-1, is ETGVTQSPTHLIKTRGQQVTLRCSSQSGHNTVSWYQQALGQGPQFIFQYYREEENGRGNFPPRFSGLQFPNYSSELNVNALELDDSALYLCASSPGVNTEAFFGQGTRLTVV.

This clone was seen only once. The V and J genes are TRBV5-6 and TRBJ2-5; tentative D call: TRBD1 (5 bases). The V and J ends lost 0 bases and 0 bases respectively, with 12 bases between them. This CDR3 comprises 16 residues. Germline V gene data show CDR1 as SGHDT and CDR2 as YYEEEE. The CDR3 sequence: CASSLEGHPYQETQYF. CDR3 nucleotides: TGTGCCAGCAGCTTGGAGGGGCACCCGTACCAAGAGACCCAGTACTTC.

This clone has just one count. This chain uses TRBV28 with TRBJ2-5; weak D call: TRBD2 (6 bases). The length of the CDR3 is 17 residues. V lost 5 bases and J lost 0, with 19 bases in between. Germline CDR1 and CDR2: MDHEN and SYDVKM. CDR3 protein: CASSPPLALLYQETQYF. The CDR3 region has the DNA TGTGCCAGCAGTCCCCCCCTAGCGTTACTGTACCAAGAGACCCAGTACTTC.

The CDR3 DNA is TGTGCCAGCAGCACAGGGACAGGCCGTACTGAAGCTTTCTTT. Translated: CASSTGTGRTEAFF. The rearrangement joins TRBV6-5 to TRBJ1-1, with 8 bases that match TRBD1. The CDR3 is 14 amino acids. Losses at the gene ends were 6 bases for V and 5 bases for J; bases not matched to a gene: 8. Germline V gene lookup returns CDR1 MNHEY and CDR2 SVGAGI.

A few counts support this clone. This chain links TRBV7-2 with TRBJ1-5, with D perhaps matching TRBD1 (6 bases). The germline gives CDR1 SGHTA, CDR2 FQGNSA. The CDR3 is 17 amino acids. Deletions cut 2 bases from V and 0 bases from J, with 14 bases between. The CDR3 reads CASSLSPTGLSNQPQHF. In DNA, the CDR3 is TGTGCCAGCAGCTTATCACCGACAGGCCTTAGCAATCAGCCCCAGCATTTT. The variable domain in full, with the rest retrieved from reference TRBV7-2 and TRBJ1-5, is GAGVSQSPSNKVTEKGKDVELRCDPISGHTALYWYRQSLGQGLEFLIYFQGNSAPDKSGLPSDRFSAERTGGSVSTLTIQRTQQEDSAVYLCASSLSPTGLSNQPQHFGDGTRLSIL.

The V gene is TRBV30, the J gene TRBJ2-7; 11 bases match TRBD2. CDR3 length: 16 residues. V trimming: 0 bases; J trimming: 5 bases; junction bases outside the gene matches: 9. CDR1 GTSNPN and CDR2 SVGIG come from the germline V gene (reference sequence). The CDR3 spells CAWSVTSGRNLDEQYF. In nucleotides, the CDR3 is TGTGCCTGGAGTGTTACTAGCGGGAGAAATTTGGACGAGCAGTACTTC.

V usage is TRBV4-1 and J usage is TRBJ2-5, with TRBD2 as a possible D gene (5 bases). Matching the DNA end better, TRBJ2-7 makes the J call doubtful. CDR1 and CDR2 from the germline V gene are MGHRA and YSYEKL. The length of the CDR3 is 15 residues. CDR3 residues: CASSQDVKDSYEQYF. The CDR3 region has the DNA TGCGCCAGCAGCCAAGATGTAAAGGACTCGTACGAGCAGTACTTC.

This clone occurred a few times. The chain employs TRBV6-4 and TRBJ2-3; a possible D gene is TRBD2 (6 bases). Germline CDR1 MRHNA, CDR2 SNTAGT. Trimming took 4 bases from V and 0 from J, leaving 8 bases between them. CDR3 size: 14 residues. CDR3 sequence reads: CASSAGTSTDTQYF. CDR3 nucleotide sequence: TGTGCCAGCAGTGCCGGGACTAGCACAGATACGCAGTATTTT.

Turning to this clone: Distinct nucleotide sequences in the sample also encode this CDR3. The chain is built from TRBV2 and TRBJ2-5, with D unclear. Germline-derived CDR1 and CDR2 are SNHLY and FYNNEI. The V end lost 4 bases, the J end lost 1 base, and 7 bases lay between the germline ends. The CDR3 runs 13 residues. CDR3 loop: CASSGGLQETQYF. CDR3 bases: TGTGCCAGCAGTGGCGGCCTCCAAGAGACCCAGTACTTC. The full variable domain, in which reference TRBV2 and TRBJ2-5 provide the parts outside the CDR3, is EPEVTQTPSHQVTQMGQEVILRCVPISNHLYFYWYRQILGQKVEFLVSFYNNEISEKSEIFDDQFSVERPDGSNFTLKIRSTKLEDSAMYFCASSGGLQETQYFGPGTRLLVL.

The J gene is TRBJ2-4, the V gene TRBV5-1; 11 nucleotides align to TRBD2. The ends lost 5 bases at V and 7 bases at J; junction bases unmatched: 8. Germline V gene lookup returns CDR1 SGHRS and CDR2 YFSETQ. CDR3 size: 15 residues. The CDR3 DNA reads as TGCGCCAGCAGTCCCATAGCGGGGGGGGTTAACATTCAGTACTTC. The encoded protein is CASSPIAGGVNIQYF.

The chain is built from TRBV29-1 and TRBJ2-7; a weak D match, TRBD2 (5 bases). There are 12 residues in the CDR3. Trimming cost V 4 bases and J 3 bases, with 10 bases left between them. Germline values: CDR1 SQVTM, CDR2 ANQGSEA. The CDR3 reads CSVVGDYYEQYF. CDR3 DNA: TGCAGCGTTGTGGGAGACTACTACGAGCAGTACTTC.

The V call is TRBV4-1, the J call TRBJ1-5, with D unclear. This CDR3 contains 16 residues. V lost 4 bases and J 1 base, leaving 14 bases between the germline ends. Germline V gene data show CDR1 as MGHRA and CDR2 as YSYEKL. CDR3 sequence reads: CASSPGGGPSNQPQHF. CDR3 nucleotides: TGCGCCAGCAGCCCAGGCGGAGGGCCAAGCAATCAGCCCCAGCATTTT.

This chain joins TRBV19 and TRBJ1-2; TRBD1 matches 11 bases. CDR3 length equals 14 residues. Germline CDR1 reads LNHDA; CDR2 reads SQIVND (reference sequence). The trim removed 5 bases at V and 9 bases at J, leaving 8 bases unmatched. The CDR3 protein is CASSPRTGGVRYTF. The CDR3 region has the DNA TGTGCCAGTAGTCCTCGGACAGGGGGCGTGCGCTACACCTTC.

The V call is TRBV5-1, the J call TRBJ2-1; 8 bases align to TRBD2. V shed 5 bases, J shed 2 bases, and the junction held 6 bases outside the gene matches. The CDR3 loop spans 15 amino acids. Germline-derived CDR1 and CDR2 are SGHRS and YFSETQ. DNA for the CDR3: TGCGCCAGCAGGCGTGCGGGGGGACCCTACAATGAGCAGTTCTTC. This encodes CASRRAGGPYNEQFF.

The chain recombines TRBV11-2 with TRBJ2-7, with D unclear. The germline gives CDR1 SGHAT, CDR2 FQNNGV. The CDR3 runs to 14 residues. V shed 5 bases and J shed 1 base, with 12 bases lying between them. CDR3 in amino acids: CASSLRQSSYEQYF. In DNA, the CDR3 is TGTGCCAGCAGCCTACGACAATCGTCCTACGAGCAGTACTTC.

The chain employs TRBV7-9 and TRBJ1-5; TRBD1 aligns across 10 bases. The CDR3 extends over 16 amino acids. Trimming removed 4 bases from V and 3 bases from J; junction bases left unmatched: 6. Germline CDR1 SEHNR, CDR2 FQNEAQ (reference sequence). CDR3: CASSSGTGDHNQPQHF. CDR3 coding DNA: TGTGCCAGCAGCTCAGGGACAGGGGACCACAATCAGCCCCAGCATTTT.

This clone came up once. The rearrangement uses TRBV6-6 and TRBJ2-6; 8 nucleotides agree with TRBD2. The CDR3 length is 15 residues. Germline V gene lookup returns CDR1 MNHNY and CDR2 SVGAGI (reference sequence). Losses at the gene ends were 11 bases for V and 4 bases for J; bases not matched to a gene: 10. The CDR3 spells CAGSGGTAGANVLTF. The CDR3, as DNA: TGTGCCGGATCGGGGGGGACGGCGGGGGCCAACGTCCTGACTTTC.

CDR3 amino acids: CASSSRPGLAAYNEQFF. CDR3 nucleotide sequence: TGTGCCAGCAGCTCGCGACCGGGACTAGCGGCGTACAATGAGCAGTTCTTC. This rearrangement joins TRBV7-2 to TRBJ2-1, with 11 bases that match TRBD2. Trimming took 4 bases from V and 4 from J; bases not matched to a gene: 9. This CDR3 comprises 17 residues. The germline gives CDR1 SGHTA, CDR2 FQGNSA.

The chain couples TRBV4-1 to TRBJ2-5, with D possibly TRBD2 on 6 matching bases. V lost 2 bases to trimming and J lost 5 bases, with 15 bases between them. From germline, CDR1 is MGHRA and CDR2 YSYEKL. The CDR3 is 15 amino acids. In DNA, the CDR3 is TGCGCCAGCAGCCAACGGTTAGCGGTTGGGGAGACCCAGTACTTC. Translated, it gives CASSQRLAVGETQYF.

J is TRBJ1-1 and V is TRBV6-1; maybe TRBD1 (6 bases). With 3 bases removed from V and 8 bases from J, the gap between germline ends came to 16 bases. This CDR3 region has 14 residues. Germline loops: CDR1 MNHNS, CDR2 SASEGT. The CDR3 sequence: CASSEGGQLREAFF. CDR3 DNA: TGTGCCAGCAGTGAGGGGGGGCAGCTAAGGGAAGCTTTCTTT.